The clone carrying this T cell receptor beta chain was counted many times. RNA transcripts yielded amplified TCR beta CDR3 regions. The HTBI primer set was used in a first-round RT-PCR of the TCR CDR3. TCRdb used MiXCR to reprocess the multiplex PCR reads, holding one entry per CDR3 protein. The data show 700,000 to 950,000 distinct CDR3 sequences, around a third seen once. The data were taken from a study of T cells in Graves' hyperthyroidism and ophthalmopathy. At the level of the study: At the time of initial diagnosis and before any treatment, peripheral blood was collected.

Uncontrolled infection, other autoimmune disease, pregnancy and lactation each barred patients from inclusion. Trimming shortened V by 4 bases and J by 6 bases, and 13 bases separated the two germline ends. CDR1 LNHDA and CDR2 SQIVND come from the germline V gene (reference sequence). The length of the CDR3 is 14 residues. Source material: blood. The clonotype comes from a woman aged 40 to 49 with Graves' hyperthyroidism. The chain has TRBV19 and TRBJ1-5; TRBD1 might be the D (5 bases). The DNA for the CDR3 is TGTGCCAGTAGTAGAGGGGCGTGGGGTCAGCCCCAGCATTTT. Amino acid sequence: CASSRGAWGQPQHF.